This T cell receptor (beta chain) derives from a study of blood T cell repertoires in COVID-19. Study details: COVID-19 samples collected from the United States, Italy and Spain covered acute and convalescent phases. Sources were T cells, B-cell-depleted T cells, or PBMCs; the material itself was cDNA or gDNA.

Germline loops: CDR1 SGDLS, CDR2 YYNGEE. CDR3 size: 13 residues. The V and J ends lost 4 bases and 9 bases, in that order; junction bases with no gene match: 7. Original processing methods: Amplification of reference gene primers provided the estimated nucleated cell counts. Clones were sequenced by immunoSEQ multiplex PCR, and TCRdb holds only the in-frame ones, with some missing. The D gene and trimming were derived from the DNA, and the V and J assignments and clone size from that table. The sample lists some 100,000 clones, 88% occurring once. This clone was picked up a small number of times. The chain is built from TRBV9 and TRBJ1-3; 7 bases map to TRBD1. The source material was peripheral blood. This clonotype originated in a woman between 55 and 75 years old with acute or convalescent COVID-19. CDR3 DNA: TGTGCCAGCAGCTTAAACTCAGGGGGCACCATATATTTT. Protein: CASSLNSGGTIYF.